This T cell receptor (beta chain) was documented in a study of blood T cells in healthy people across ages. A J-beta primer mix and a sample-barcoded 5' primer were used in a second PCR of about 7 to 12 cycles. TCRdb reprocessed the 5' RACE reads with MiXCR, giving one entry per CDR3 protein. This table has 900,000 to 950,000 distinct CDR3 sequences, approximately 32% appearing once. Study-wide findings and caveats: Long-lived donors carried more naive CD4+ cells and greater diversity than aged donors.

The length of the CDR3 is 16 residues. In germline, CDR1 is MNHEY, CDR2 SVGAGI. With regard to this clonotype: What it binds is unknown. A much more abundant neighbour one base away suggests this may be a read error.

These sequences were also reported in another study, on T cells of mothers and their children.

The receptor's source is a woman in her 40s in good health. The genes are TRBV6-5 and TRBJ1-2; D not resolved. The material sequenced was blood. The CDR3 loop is CASSYSTGTSNYDYTF. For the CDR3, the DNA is TGTGCCAGCAGTTACTCGACGGGAACTTCTAACTATGACTACACCTTC.